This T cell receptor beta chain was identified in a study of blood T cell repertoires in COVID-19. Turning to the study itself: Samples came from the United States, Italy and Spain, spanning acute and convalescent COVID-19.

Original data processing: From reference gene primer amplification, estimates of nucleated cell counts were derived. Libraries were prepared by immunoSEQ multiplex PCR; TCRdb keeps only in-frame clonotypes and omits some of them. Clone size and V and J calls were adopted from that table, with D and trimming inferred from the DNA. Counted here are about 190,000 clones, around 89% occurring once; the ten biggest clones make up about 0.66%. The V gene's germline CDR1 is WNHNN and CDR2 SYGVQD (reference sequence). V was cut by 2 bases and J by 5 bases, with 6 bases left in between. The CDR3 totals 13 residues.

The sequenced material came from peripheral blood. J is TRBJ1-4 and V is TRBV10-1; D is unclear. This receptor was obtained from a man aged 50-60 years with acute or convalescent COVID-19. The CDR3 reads CASSEAGNEKLFF. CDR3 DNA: TGCGCCAGCAGTGAGGCCGGGAATGAAAAACTGTTTTTT.